The clone carrying this TCR beta chain was seen only a few times. Clones were sequenced by immunoSEQ multiplex PCR, and TCRdb holds only the in-frame ones, with some missing. Among 1,500 to 2,000 clones, about 19% were seen once, and the ten largest hold 13%. The CDR3 loop spans 16 amino acids. CDR1 is GTSNPN, CDR2 SVGIG, per germline (reference sequence). V lost 0 bases and J 1 base, leaving 15 bases between the germline ends. The entry originates in a study of sequential checkpoint blockade in melanoma. The overall study: First-line arms were nivolumab then ipilimumab, or the reverse, randomized 1:1. About two dozen patients had tumor biopsies before treatment and at week 13.

Treatment reported: randomized to nivolumab then ipilimumab (arm A) or the reverse (arm B). The sample here was tumor tissue (inferred from file names), taken from a patient given nivolumab and ipilimumab in sequence. This TCR was sampled from a human donor with melanoma. The J gene is TRBJ2-5, the V gene TRBV30; D is uncertain. The chain's CDR3 is CAWSVLRQKFQETQYF. The CDR3 DNA is TGTGCCTGGAGTGTACTCCGGCAGAAGTTCCAAGAGACCCAGTACTTC.